The 7 T cell receptor beta chains in this list originate from one sample, sequenced in a study of glioma-infiltrating T cells. Using RNA template, CDR3s of TCR alpha and beta were amplified with iRepertoire arm-PCR. TCRdb recomputed calls from the multiplex PCR reads with MiXCR, one row per CDR3 protein. Of about 380,000 distinct CDR3 sequences in the sample, more than 35% were seen once. Sequenced sample: glioma tissue, nonneoplastic brain tissue, or PBMCs (not recorded which). The receptors come from a human donor with low-grade glioma or glioblastoma, undergoing nonglioma brain surgery, or in good health (not recorded which).

The chain recombines TRBV7-6 with TRBJ2-5; D gene uncertain. The CDR3 is 13 amino acids. Germline values: CDR1 SGHVS, CDR2 FNYEAQ. With 0 bases removed from V and 2 bases from J, the gap between germline ends came to 4 bases. CDR3 DNA: TGTGCCAGCAGCTTAGCGGAACAAGAGACCCAGTACTTC. Translating it yields CASSLAEQETQYF.

The rearrangement joins TRBV7-6 to TRBJ2-5, with 10 bases identical to TRBD2. This CDR3 spans 15 amino acids. Trimming at V came to 3 bases and at J to 4 bases, leaving 5 bases not matched to a gene. Germline CDR1 SGHVS, CDR2 FNYEAQ. In DNA, the CDR3 is TGTGCCAGCAGCTTTTCTAGCGGGAGCGCAGAGACCCAGTACTTC. This encodes CASSFSSGSAETQYF.

There are a few counts of this clonotype. The genes are TRBV4-2 and TRBJ2-6; D gene unclear. CDR1 is LGHNA and CDR2 is YNFKEQ in the germline V gene. Trimming left V 3 bases short and J 0 bases short, with 15 bases between. CDR3 size: 18 residues. This CDR3 is CASSHAQPQPSGANVLTF. The CDR3 DNA is TGTGCCAGCAGCCATGCGCAGCCACAGCCCTCTGGGGCCAACGTCCTGACTTTC.

About this clonotype: A junction end diverges from the germline sequence, so it may reflect a read error. V gene TRBV14 combines with J gene TRBJ2-7; D possibly corresponds to TRBD2 (5 bases). Germline values: CDR1 SGHDN, CDR2 FVKESK. This CDR3 comprises 13 residues. The CDR3 region is CASSQDPGNEQYF. In nucleotides, the CDR3 is TGTGCCAGTAGCCAAGATCCCGGGAACGAGCAGTACTTC.

This clonotype was seen at least ten times. The chain employs TRBV6-1 and TRBJ2-5; weak D call: TRBD2 (6 bases). Germline V gene data show CDR1 as MNHNS and CDR2 as SASEGT. V was cut by 6 bases and J by 4 bases, with 12 bases left in between. The CDR3 sequence is 13 residues long. In DNA, the CDR3 is TGTGCCAGCAGCGCGGGAACTGGAGAGACCCAGTACTTC. Residues: CASSAGTGETQYF.

This clonotype turned up a few times. This chain connects TRBV6-5 to TRBJ2-5; D not resolved. CDR3 size: 12 residues. Trimming removed 5 bases at V and 5 bases at J, with 9 bases between. Germline V lookup: CDR1 MNHEY, CDR2 SVGAGI. CDR3 nucleotide sequence: TGTGCCAGCAGTCCGACGGACGAGACCCAGTACTTC. This encodes CASSPTDETQYF.

As to this clonotype: Mismatch with germline at one junction end may stem from a read error. V gene TRBV7-2 combines with J gene TRBJ2-7; tentatively, D is TRBD1 (6 bases). This CDR3 comprises 14 residues. Germline lookup yields CDR1 SGHTA and CDR2 FQGNSA. CDR3 coding DNA: TGTGCCAGCTTGAGGGAGACAGGACCCTACGAGCAGCACTTC. Amino acids: CASLRETGPYEQHF. The full variable domain, in which reference TRBV7-2 and TRBJ2-7 provide the parts outside the CDR3, is GAGVSQSPSNKVTEKGKDVELRCDPISGHTALYWYRQSLGQGLEFLIYFQGNSAPDKSGLPSDRFSAERTGGSVSTLTIQRTQQEDSAVYLCASLRETGPYEQHFGPGTRLTVT.